This T cell receptor (beta chain) was sequenced for a study of human CD8 memory T cell subsets. Each subset gave duplicate vials of 150,000 sorted CD8+ T cells for RNA. This clonotype is labeled medium-sized based on frequency. As yet, its antigen is unknown. UMI-labeled 5' RACE was used, and it produced the TCR beta libraries. Original processing notes: Whatever TCR beta library was examined, it held from more than 2,500 up to about 18,000 functional CDR3 beta clonotypes. From its re-call of the 5' RACE reads, TCRdb lists each CDR3 protein once, without DNA. TCRdb's processing, not the study's, gives the V and J calls here. The sample has 9,500 to 15,000 distinct CDR3 sequences, and its top ten clones hold around 14%. Study-level results: Only a minimal degree of mutual overlap characterized stem-like memory and precursor exhausted T cell repertoires.

This sequence was found in a human donor in good health. The sample comprised CD8+ T cells from PBMCs.

CDR3 residues: CASSLTADGGYTF. V usage is TRBV11-2 and J usage is TRBJ1-2. Germline CDR1 reads SGHAT; CDR2 reads FQNNGV. This CDR3 has 13 residues.